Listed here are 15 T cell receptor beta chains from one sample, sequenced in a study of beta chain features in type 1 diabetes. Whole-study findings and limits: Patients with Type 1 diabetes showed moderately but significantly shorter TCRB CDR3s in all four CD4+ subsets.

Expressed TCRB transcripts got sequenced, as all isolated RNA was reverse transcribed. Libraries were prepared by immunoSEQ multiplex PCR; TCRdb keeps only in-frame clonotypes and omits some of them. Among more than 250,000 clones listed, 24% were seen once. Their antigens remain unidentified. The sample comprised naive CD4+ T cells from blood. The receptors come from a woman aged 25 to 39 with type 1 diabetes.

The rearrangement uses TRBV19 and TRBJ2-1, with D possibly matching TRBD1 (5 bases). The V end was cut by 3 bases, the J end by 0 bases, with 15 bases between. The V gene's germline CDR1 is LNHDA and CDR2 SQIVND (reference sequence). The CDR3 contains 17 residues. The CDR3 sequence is CASSIMGRLPSYNEQFF. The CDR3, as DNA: TGTGCCAGTAGTATCATGGGGCGGCTCCCCTCCTACAATGAGCAGTTCTTC. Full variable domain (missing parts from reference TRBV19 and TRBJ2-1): DGGITQSPKYLFRKEGQNVTLSCEQNLNHDAMYWYRQDPGQGLRLIYYSQIVNDFQKGDIAEGYSVSREKKESFPLTVTSAQKNPTAFYLCASSIMGRLPSYNEQFFGPGTRLTVL.

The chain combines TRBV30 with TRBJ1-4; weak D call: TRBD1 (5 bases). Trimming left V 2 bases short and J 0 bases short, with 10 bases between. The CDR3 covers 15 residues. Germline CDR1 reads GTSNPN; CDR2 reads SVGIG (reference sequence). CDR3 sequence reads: CAWSRGRTTNEKLFF. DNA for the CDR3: TGTGCCTGGAGTAGGGGTCGTACAACTAATGAAAAACTGTTTTTT.

CDR3 DNA sequence: TGTGCCAGCAGTTTAGGCCCATCGTGGAGCCAAGAGACCCAGTACTTC. This encodes CASSLGPSWSQETQYF. V and J are TRBV27 and TRBJ2-5; D uncertain. This CDR3 comprises 16 residues. The V end was cut by 2 bases, the J end by 1 base, with 14 bases between. In germline, CDR1 is MNHEY, CDR2 SMNVEV (reference sequence).

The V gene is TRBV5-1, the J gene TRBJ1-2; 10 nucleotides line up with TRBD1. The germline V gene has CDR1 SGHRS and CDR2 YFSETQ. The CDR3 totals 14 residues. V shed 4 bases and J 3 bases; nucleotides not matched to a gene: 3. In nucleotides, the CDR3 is TGCGCCAGCAGCACCGGGACAGGGGACTATGGCTACACCTTC. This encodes CASSTGTGDYGYTF.

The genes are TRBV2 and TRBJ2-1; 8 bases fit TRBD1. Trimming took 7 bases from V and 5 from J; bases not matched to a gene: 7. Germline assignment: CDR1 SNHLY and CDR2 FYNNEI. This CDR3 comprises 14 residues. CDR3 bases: TGTGCCAGCACCCGACAGGGGCGCGACAATGAGCAGTTCTTC. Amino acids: CASTRQGRDNEQFF.

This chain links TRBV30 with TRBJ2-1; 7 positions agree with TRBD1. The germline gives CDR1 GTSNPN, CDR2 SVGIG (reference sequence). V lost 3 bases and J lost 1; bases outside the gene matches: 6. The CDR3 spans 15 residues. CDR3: CAWRVRGPSYNEQFF. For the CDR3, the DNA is TGTGCCTGGAGGGTGAGGGGGCCGTCCTACAATGAGCAGTTCTTC.

CDR3 DNA sequence: TGTGCCAGCAGCACCGAACAGGGCCCTGGAAACACCATATATTTT. Protein sequence: CASSTEQGPGNTIYF. The chain carries TRBV9 and TRBJ1-3, with D tentatively TRBD1 (6 bases). V dropped 4 bases and J dropped 2 bases, with 13 bases sitting between them. There are 15 residues in the CDR3. Germline V gives CDR1 SGDLS, CDR2 YYNGEE.

The CDR3 DNA sequence: TGTGCCACCAGCAGAATTGGGGAGGAGCAGTTCTTC. Amino acid sequence: CATSRIGEEQFF. V gene TRBV15 combines with J gene TRBJ2-1; the D gene is possibly TRBD2 (5 bases). This CDR3 comprises 12 residues. With 2 bases removed from V and 10 bases from J, the gap between germline ends came to 9 bases. Germline CDR1 LNHNV, CDR2 YYDKDF (reference sequence).

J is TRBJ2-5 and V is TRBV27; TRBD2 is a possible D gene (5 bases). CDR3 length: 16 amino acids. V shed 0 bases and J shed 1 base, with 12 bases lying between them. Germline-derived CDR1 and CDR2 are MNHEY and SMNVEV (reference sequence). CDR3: CASSLSVSSGQETQYF. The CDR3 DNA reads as TGTGCCAGCAGTTTATCAGTGTCGAGCGGCCAAGAGACCCAGTACTTC.

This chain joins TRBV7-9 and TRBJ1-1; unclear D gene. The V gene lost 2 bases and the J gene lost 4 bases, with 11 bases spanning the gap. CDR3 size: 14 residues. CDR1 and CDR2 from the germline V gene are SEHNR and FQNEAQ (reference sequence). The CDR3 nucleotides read TGTGCCAGCAGCTTATGGGGTGAGGGCACTGAAGCTTTCTTT. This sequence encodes CASSLWGEGTEAFF.

The chain's CDR3 is CSVGRRDRVEYGYTF. The CDR3 nucleotides read TGCAGCGTCGGACGTCGGGACAGGGTGGAGTATGGCTACACCTTC. V is TRBV29-1 and J is TRBJ1-2; 9 bases match TRBD1. The CDR3 is 15 residues long. V was clipped by 6 bases and J by 5 bases; unmatched bases: 13. Looked up from germline, CDR1 is SQVTM and CDR2 is ANQGSEA.

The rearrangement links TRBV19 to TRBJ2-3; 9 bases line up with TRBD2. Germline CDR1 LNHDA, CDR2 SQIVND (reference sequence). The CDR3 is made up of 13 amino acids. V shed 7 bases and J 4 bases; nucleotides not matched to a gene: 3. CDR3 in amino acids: CASTRTSADTQYF. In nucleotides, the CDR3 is TGTGCCAGTACCCGGACTAGCGCAGATACGCAGTATTTT.

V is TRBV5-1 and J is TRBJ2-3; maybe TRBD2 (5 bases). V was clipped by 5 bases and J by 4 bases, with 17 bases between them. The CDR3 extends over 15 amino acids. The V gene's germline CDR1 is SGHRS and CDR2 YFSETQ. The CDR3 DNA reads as TGCGCCAGCAGAGCCAGCGGAGGAGGACCAGATACGCAGTATTTT. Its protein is CASRASGGGPDTQYF.

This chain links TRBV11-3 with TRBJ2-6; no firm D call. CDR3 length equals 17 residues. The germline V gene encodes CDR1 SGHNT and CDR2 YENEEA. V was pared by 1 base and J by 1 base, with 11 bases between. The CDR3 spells CASSLVYRTSGANVLTF. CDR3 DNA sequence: TGTGCCAGCAGCTTAGTCTACAGAACATCTGGGGCCAACGTCCTGACTTTC.

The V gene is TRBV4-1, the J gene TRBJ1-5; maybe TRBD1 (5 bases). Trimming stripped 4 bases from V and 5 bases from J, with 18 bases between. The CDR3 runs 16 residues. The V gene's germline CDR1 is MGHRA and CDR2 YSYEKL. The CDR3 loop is CASSPGVGQGHQPQHF. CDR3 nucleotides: TGCGCCAGCAGCCCCGGAGTTGGGCAGGGCCATCAGCCCCAGCATTTT.